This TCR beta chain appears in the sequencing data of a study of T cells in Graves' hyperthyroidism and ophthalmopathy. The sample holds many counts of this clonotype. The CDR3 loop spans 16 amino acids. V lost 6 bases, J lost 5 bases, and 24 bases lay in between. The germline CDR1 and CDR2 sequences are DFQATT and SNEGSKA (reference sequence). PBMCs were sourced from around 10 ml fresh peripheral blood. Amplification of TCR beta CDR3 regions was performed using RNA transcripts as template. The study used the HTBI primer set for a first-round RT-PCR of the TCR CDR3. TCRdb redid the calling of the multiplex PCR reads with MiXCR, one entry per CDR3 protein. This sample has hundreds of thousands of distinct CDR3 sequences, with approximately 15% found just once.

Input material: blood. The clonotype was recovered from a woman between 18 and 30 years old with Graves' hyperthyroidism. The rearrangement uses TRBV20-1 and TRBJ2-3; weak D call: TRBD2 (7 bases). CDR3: CSAEGGASLVLDTQYF. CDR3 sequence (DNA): TGCAGTGCCGAAGGGGGGGCCTCACTAGTATTAGATACGCAGTATTTT.